Shown below are 14 T cell receptor beta chains from a single sample sequenced in a study of cytomegalovirus exposure and HLA in healthy donors. PCR involved 60 Vbeta and 13 Jbeta primers. The method was immunoSEQ multiplex PCR; TCRdb's version includes in-frame clones alone and lacks a portion of them. This sample yields 180,000 or so clones, of which 82% are seen a single time; approximately 1.5% belongs to the top ten. Sequencing was done on a sample of PBMCs. These receptors were obtained from a man aged 35-49 years in good health and CMV-seronegative.

This rearrangement joins TRBV7-2 to TRBJ2-1, with 8 bases fitting TRBD2. The CDR3 spans 15 residues. Germline V lookup: CDR1 SGHTA, CDR2 FQGNSA. With 5 bases clipped from V and 6 bases from J, the junction kept 9 bases outside the gene matches. Written as DNA, the CDR3 is TGTGCCAGCAGCGTAGGGACTAGTTGGGCCAATGAGCAGTTCTTC. This sequence encodes CASSVGTSWANEQFF.

The gene calls are TRBV6-5 and TRBJ1-3; TRBD1 matches at 7 bases. CDR1 is MNHEY and CDR2 is SVGAGI in the germline V gene. The length of the CDR3 is 14 residues. V gave up 6 bases and J gave up 1 base; unmatched junction bases: 3. This CDR3 is CASRPTGSGNTIYF. CDR3 DNA sequence: TGTGCCAGCAGACCGACAGGGTCTGGAAACACCATATATTTT.

V and J are TRBV6-5 and TRBJ2-1, with unresolved D. V was trimmed by 11 bases and J by 3 bases, leaving 11 bases between them. This CDR3 is built from 12 residues. Germline CDR1 reads MNHEY; CDR2 reads SVGAGI. The DNA for the CDR3 is TGTGCCGTCGATACTGGCTACAATGAGCAGTTCTTC. Translation: CAVDTGYNEQFF.

The gene calls are TRBV5-4 and TRBJ2-2, with 16 bases lining up with TRBD2. J gave up 5 bases and V 5 bases, and 12 bases lay outside the gene matches. Germline V CDR1 and CDR2: SGHNT, YYREEE (reference sequence). This CDR3 has 19 residues. The CDR3 loop is CASSAGGLAGGPRTGELFF. The DNA of the CDR3 is TGTGCCAGCAGTGCGGGGGGACTAGCGGGAGGGCCTAGAACCGGGGAGCTGTTTTTT.

The count of this clone is one. This sequence joins TRBV2 and TRBJ1-5; 8 nucleotides align to TRBD1. CDR1 and CDR2 (germline): SNHLY, FYNNEI. The V segment lost 10 bases and the J segment 4 bases; nucleotides outside the gene matches: 9. This CDR3 has 14 amino acids. DNA for the CDR3: TGTGCCACCTCCCAGGGGGCAGTGAATCAGCCCCAGCATTTT. This sequence encodes CATSQGAVNQPQHF.

DNA of the CDR3: TGCGCCAGCAGTGATGGCAGAATGAACACTGAAGCTTTCTTT. It codes for CASSDGRMNTEAFF. This chain joins TRBV10-2 and TRBJ1-1; D uncertain. V lost 3 bases, J lost 0 bases, and 8 bases lay in between. The CDR3 has 14 amino acids. Germline V gives CDR1 WSHSY, CDR2 SAAADI.

The V and J genes are TRBV10-3 and TRBJ1-5; 8 nucleotides agree with TRBD1. Germline CDR1 reads ENHRY; CDR2 reads SYGVKD. The junction had 9 bases not matched to a gene; V was cut back by 3 bases and J by 8 bases. The CDR3 runs 15 residues. The CDR3 reads CAISEQGGGREPQHF. The CDR3 bases are TGTGCCATCAGTGAACAGGGGGGAGGGAGGGAGCCCCAGCATTTT.

V and J are TRBV10-2 and TRBJ2-3, with 7 bases fitting TRBD2. CDR1 is WSHSY and CDR2 is SAAADI in the germline V gene. The V segment lost 6 bases and the J segment 4 bases; nucleotides outside the gene matches: 13. This CDR3 spans 16 amino acids. CDR3 protein: CASRASGRRSADTQYF. The DNA of the CDR3 is TGCGCCAGCAGGGCTAGCGGTAGGAGAAGCGCAGATACGCAGTATTTT.

As regards this clone: The same CDR3 can be traced to other DNA sequences in this sample. The J gene is TRBJ2-1, the V gene TRBV7-3; D uncertain. The ends were cut back, 5 bases at V and 4 bases at J, with 9 bases in the middle. The CDR3 length is 13 residues. Germline CDR1 reads SGHTA; CDR2 reads FQGTGA. The CDR3 reads CASSRTGYNEQFF. Here the CDR3 DNA reads TGTGCCAGCAGCCGAACCGGTTACAATGAGCAGTTCTTC.

V and J are TRBV18 and TRBJ1-1, with D possibly TRBD1 on 5 matching bases. Trimming left V 3 bases short and J 4 bases short, with 12 bases between. The CDR3 spans 14 residues. CDR1 is KGHSH and CDR2 is LQKENI in the germline V gene. CDR3 residues: CASSPSGLVTEAFF. CDR3 DNA: TGTGCCAGCTCACCCTCAGGGCTAGTCACTGAAGCTTTCTTT.

The chain uses TRBV28 and TRBJ1-5; 7 bases map to TRBD1. Germline V gene lookup returns CDR1 MDHEN and CDR2 SYDVKM. This CDR3 spans 15 amino acids. Trimming removed 2 bases from V and 6 bases from J; junction bases left unmatched: 7. CDR3 sequence: CASSLGGGFGQPQHF. The CDR3 DNA reads TGTGCCAGCAGTTTAGGAGGGGGCTTTGGTCAGCCCCAGCATTTT.

J is TRBJ1-2 and V is TRBV4-3, with D uncertain. CDR1 is LGHNA and CDR2 is YSLEER in the germline V gene. This CDR3 is 16 amino acids long. Trimming took off 3 bases at V and 2 bases at J, with 16 bases between the two ends. DNA for the CDR3: TGCGCCAGCAGCCATGCGTTCTCGGGTGCGAACTATGGCTACACCTTC. Protein product: CASSHAFSGANYGYTF.

The rearrangement links TRBV9 to TRBJ1-2; the match to TRBD1 covers 10 bases. V lost 1 base and J lost 4; bases outside the gene matches: 13. The CDR3 spans 18 residues. Germline-derived CDR1 and CDR2 are SGDLS and YYNGEE. CDR3 in DNA: TGTGCCAGCAGCGTACCCCGGGACAGGGGCTCTATCCCCTATGGCTACACCTTC. Amino acid sequence: CASSVPRDRGSIPYGYTF.

The chain has TRBV5-8 and TRBJ2-7; the match to TRBD2 covers 11 bases. J gave up 2 bases and V 4 bases, and 11 bases lay outside the gene matches. CDR3 length equals 17 residues. The germline CDR1 and CDR2 sequences are SGHTS and YDEGEE. CDR3 sequence (DNA): TGTGCCAGCAGCGGCCGACCGGGACTAGCGGTCGCCTACGAGCAGTACTTC. Amino acid sequence: CASSGRPGLAVAYEQYF.